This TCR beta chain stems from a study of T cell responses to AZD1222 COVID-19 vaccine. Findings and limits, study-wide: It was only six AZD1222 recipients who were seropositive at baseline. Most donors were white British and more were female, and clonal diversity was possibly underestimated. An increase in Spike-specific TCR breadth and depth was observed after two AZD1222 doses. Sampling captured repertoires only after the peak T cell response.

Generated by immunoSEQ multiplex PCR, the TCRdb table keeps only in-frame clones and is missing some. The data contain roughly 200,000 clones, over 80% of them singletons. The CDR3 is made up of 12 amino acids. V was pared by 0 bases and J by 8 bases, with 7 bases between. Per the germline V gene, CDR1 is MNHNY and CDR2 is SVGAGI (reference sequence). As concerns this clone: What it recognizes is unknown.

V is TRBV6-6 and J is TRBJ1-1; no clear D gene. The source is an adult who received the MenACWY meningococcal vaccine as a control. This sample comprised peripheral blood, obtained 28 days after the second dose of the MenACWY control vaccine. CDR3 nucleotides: TGTGCCAGCAGTTACTCGGGGTCGGAAGCTTTCTTT. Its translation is CASSYSGSEAFF.